Listed here are 13 T cell receptor beta chains from one sample, sequenced in a study of blood T cell repertoires in COVID-19. The data were produced by immunoSEQ multiplex PCR, yet TCRdb's version contains in-frame clones alone and is incomplete. This table has 250,000 or so clones, 90% appearing once. The sample taken for sequencing was peripheral blood. These TCRs come from a woman aged 55-75 years with COVID-19, enrolled during active disease.

The rearrangement links TRBV28 to TRBJ2-2; 7 nucleotides agree with TRBD1. From germline, CDR1 is MDHEN and CDR2 SYDVKM. This CDR3 contains 16 residues. Unmatched junction bases numbered 4, after V lost 3 bases and J lost 0 bases. The CDR3 nucleotides read TGTGCCAGCAGTTTGACAGGGTACACGAACACCGGGGAGCTGTTTTTT. Protein product: CASSLTGYTNTGELFF. Filled out from reference TRBV28 and TRBJ2-2, the complete variable domain reads DVKVTQSSRYLVKRTGEKVFLECVQDMDHENMFWYRQDPGLGLRLIYFSYDVKMKEKGDIPEGYSVSREKKERFSLILESASTNQTSMYLCASSLTGYTNTGELFFGEGSRLTVL.

The rearrangement uses TRBV18 and TRBJ1-2; no clear D gene. The ends were cut back, 3 bases at V and 3 bases at J, with 14 bases in the middle. The V gene's germline CDR1 is KGHSH and CDR2 LQKENI. The CDR3 loop spans 15 amino acids. The CDR3 DNA reads TGTGCCAGCTCACCGGCCGGGGTCCTGGACTATGGCTACACCTTC. Its protein is CASSPAGVLDYGYTF.

This clone was counted only a few times. The chain carries TRBV2 and TRBJ1-1; TRBD1 aligns across 7 bases. V shed 6 bases and J 0 bases; nucleotides not matched to a gene: 13. In germline, CDR1 is SNHLY, CDR2 FYNNEI. This CDR3 has 17 amino acids. The CDR3 DNA is TGTGCCAGCAGAATCGACAGGGTTATGGGGATGAACACTGAAGCTTTCTTT. This sequence encodes CASRIDRVMGMNTEAFF. Full variable domain (outside the CDR3, taken from reference TRBV2 and TRBJ1-1): EPEVTQTPSHQVTQMGQEVILRCVPISNHLYFYWYRQILGQKVEFLVSFYNNEISEKSEIFDDQFSVERPDGSNFTLKIRSTKLEDSAMYFCASRIDRVMGMNTEAFFGQGTRLTVV.

DNA of the CDR3: TGTGCCAGCAGTTGGCGACAGGGGGCTGATCAGCCCCAGCATTTT. Encoded protein: CASSWRQGADQPQHF. V is TRBV6-5 and J is TRBJ1-5, with 10 bases fitting TRBD1. With 4 bases clipped from V and 5 bases from J, the junction kept 5 bases outside the gene matches. Looked up from germline, CDR1 is MNHEY and CDR2 is SVGAGI. This CDR3 has 15 residues.

The genes are TRBV18 and TRBJ2-7; 9 positions match TRBD2. CDR1 is KGHSH and CDR2 is LQKENI in the germline V gene. This CDR3 is 14 amino acids long. The V gene end was trimmed by 2 bases and the J gene end by 4 bases; junction bases not matched to a gene: 3. The CDR3 region has the DNA TGTGCCAGCTCACCAGAAGCGGGGGGTTACGAGCAGTACTTC. Protein: CASSPEAGGYEQYF.

The V gene is TRBV7-9, the J gene TRBJ2-5, with 7 bases lining up with TRBD2. The CDR3 sequence is 18 residues long. V dropped 2 bases and J dropped 1; count of bases not matched to a gene: 13. The germline CDR1 and CDR2 sequences are SEHNR and FQNEAQ (reference sequence). CDR3 residues: CASSLRAPWRGSQETQYF. The DNA for the CDR3 is TGTGCCAGCAGCTTAAGGGCCCCCTGGCGGGGGAGCCAAGAGACCCAGTACTTC.

The V gene is TRBV6-2 or TRBV6-3, the J gene TRBJ1-6; 9 bases are a match to TRBD1. Germline assignment: CDR1 MNHEY and CDR2 SVGEGT. Losses at the gene ends were 4 bases for V and 8 bases for J; bases not matched to a gene: 18. The CDR3 is 19 amino acids. CDR3 sequence: CASSSIPLSGGQGDSPLHF. CDR3 nucleotides: TGTGCCAGCAGTTCCATCCCCTTATCGGGGGGACAGGGAGATTCACCCCTCCACTTT.

V and J are TRBV18 and TRBJ1-2; D is unresolved. Germline lookup yields CDR1 KGHSH and CDR2 LQKENI. The CDR3 spans 14 residues. V gave up 6 bases and J gave up 2 bases, with 13 bases separating them. This CDR3 reads CASSPETGNYGYTF. The CDR3 DNA sequence: TGTGCCAGCTCCCCAGAGACGGGAAACTATGGCTACACCTTC.

The V and J genes are TRBV7-3 and TRBJ1-2; D might be TRBD1 (5 bases). CDR1 and CDR2 (germline): SGHTA, FQGTGA. CDR3 length: 14 residues. V was cut by 5 bases and J by 8 bases, with 18 bases left in between. CDR3 loop: CASSRTGGVGGYTF. The CDR3 coding sequence is TGTGCCAGCAGCCGAACCGGAGGGGTGGGAGGCTACACCTTC.

This chain joins TRBV4-1 and TRBJ1-1, with TRBD1 matching over 7 bases. Germline-derived CDR1 and CDR2 are MGHRA and YSYEKL. CDR3 length: 19 amino acids. V shed 2 bases, J shed 4 bases, and the junction held 19 bases outside the gene matches. The CDR3 spells CASSQPGQVFSVSSTEAFF. For the CDR3, the DNA is TGCGCCAGCAGCCAACCAGGACAGGTATTTAGTGTTTCGAGCACTGAAGCTTTCTTT.

This clone was picked up one time. This CDR3 is CASGSGGPLSYEQYF. Written as DNA, the CDR3 is TGCGCCAGCGGTAGCGGAGGCCCACTCTCCTACGAGCAGTACTTC. The gene calls are TRBV5-1 and TRBJ2-7, with a possible D match to TRBD2 (6 bases). Trimming pared 7 bases from V and 0 bases from J, leaving 17 bases between. Germline loops: CDR1 SGHRS, CDR2 YFSETQ. The CDR3 extends over 15 amino acids.

The chain links TRBV7-2 to TRBJ2-7; 7 nucleotides align to TRBD1. The CDR3 sequence is 16 residues long. V lost 4 bases and J lost 2; bases outside the gene matches: 11. The V gene's germline CDR1 is SGHTA and CDR2 FQGNSA. This CDR3 reads CASSYRAVTGAYEQYF. DNA of the CDR3: TGTGCCAGCAGCTATAGGGCGGTTACAGGGGCCTACGAGCAGTACTTC.

This chain joins TRBV23-1 and TRBJ1-3; tentatively, D is TRBD1 (5 bases). TRBV23-1 is an open reading frame, and its role is uncertain. Deletions cut 0 bases from V and 0 bases from J, with 15 bases between. This CDR3 is built from 18 residues. The DNA for the CDR3 is TGCGCCAGCAGTCAATCAACGTGGGGCAGCAACTCTGGAAACACCATATATTTT. This translates into CASSQSTWGSNSGNTIYF.